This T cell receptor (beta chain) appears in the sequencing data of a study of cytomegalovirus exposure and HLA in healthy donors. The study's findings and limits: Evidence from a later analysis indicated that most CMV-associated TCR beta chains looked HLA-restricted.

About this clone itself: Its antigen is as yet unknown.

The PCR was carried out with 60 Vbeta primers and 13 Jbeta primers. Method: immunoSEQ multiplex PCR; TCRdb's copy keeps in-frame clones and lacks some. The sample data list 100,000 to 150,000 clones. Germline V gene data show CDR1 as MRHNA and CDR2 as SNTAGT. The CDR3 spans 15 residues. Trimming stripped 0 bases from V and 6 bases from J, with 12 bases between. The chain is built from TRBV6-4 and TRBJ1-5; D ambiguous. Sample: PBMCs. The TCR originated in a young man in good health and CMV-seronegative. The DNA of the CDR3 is TGTGCCAGCAGTGACTCTGCGTTGAGGAGTCAGCCCCAGCATTTT. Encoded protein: CASSDSALRSQPQHF.